This TCR beta chain was sequenced in a study of immune heterogeneity within non-small cell lung tumors. Findings and limits, study-wide: Identical dominant CDR3 beta clonotypes were found recurring across a patient's tumor sites, along with site-unique high-frequency clones.

Template material comprised bulk tumor genomic DNA at 500 to 650 ng per sample. In surgery, several biopsies were collected from each primary tumor at widely spaced sites. The study cohort was described as untreated, and its members had newly diagnosed non-small cell lung cancer. They went on to have curative surgery. Non-small cell lung cancer patients, newly diagnosed and having surgery with curative intent, served as donors. Multiplex PCR relied on 32 V and 13 J primers to amplify TCR beta CDR3. TCRdb passed the multiplex PCR reads through MiXCR, listing each CDR3 protein once. The sample includes around 10,000 distinct CDR3 sequences, 27% seen only once; the top ten take 10% to 15%. A word on this clonotype: Its antigen is undetermined.

The CDR3 extends over 14 amino acids. V was cut by 1 base and J by 4 bases, with 12 bases left in between. The germline V gene encodes CDR1 SGHKS and CDR2 YYEKEE (reference sequence). This sequence was found in a man aged 50-60 years with non-small cell lung cancer. The chain recombines TRBV5-5 with TRBJ2-7; D unclear. Material for sequencing was lung tumor tissue. The CDR3 is CASSLSETGYEQYF. The CDR3 DNA reads as TGTGCCAGCAGCTTGTCGGAGACCGGGTACGAGCAGTACTTC.